Included here is one TCR beta chain sequence, with context. This receptor's antigen is unknown. Base qualities are not recorded, but no much larger clone differs from it by a single base. These data originate in a study of shared clonotypes between healthy human individuals (dated by TCRdb to the early 2020s). About the full investigation: The cohort comprised a couple of women and a few men aged 18 to 49 years. For each donor, CD4 naive and CD4 memory were each run on three plates, CD8 naive on two plates, and CD8 memory on one plate. Blood TCR repertoires of about 5 healthy adults were deeply sequenced to estimate repertoire size and the extent of clonotype sharing between individuals. Libraries were prepared and TCR repertoires were sequenced by different laboratories using diverse techniques, in order to increase sequencing depth and limit assay-specific biases. Between about 0.94 and 8.9 billion PBMCs per donor were obtained by leukapheresis.

Study-wide findings and limitations: Sampling was restricted to blood, and TCR repertoires in tissue are likely to differ from TCR repertoires in blood. Compared with non-shared clonotypes, clonotypes shared by all four sorted-subset donors had higher generation probabilities. Pairwise subsampling led to the expectation that sequencing depth would affect the degree of clonotype sharing among donors. Even with the large sequencing depth, rarefaction of the sorted-subset datasets indicated that sequencing was incomplete. The small number of donors limited the genetic and exposure-history diversity represented. Estimated clonotype richness was generally larger for naive than for memory subsets. Across several donors, approximately 4.6% of naive CD4, approximately 4% of naive CD8, approximately 2.5% of memory CD4, and approximately 0.4% of memory CD8 clonotypes were shared.

Donors were healthy HIV-negative adults with no recently reported acute infections or vaccinations. Every donor was a Caucasian adult residing in Nashville, Tennessee, USA. CD4+ T cells were enriched by magnetic negative selection; naive cells were then positively selected on CD45RA, and the negative fraction formed the memory subset. Blood was obtained by leukapheresis, after which PBMCs were separated by Ficoll-Histopaque density gradient centrifugation and cryopreserved in liquid nitrogen vapor phase. Analytical flow cytometry was used to check the purity and quantity of every magnetically sorted T cell population. Genomic DNA was isolated from every sorted fraction and measured by UV absorbance on a Nanodrop 2000c. The germline V gene provides CDR1 LGHNA and CDR2 YSLEER. V gives up 0 bases and J gives up 3 bases, and the segment between their germline ends measures 11 bases. CDR3 length: 15 amino acids, cysteine to phenylalanine. Of all the DNA, just the CDR3 is kept, 45 bases in frame from base 1.

TCR CDR3 regions were amplified from genomic DNA by multiplex PCR using the deep immunoSEQ assay. Genomic DNA extracted from each cell subset was distributed evenly over all wells of several immunoSEQ 96-well plates, and each plate served as one replicate. Each replicate PCR for sorted subsets received around 0.2 ug genomic DNA, equal to roughly 29,000 T cell genomes. Purified libraries were quantified with a Qubit 3.0 fluorometer, sized on a Bioanalyzer 2100, and re-quantified with the KAPA Library Quantification kit. Every immunoSEQ 96-well plate was sequenced on a separate single-read 150-cycle Illumina NextSeq 550 flow cell. In the source study's methods: Because only junctional sequences without quality scores were contained in the immunoSEQ output, filtering matching that applied to full-length reads could not be performed. To assign V/J genes and CDR3, sequences were annotated using PyIR, a Python wrapper for IgBLAST v1.9, with IMGT germline references. Reads with weak V/J assignments (E-value above 1e-6), missing CDR3, stop codons, out-of-frame junctions, or ambiguous translated residues were removed. V3J clonotypes were defined as sequences sharing an identical inferred V gene, J gene, and CDR3 amino acid sequence. Percentage overlap between repertoires was computed as shared unique clonotypes divided by the size of the smaller repertoire. Three approaches were used to assess repertoire richness: RTK rarefaction, the Chao1 estimator, and Recon v2.1 estimates of unobserved clonotypes. For all TCRbeta clonotypes obtained by the gDNA method from several donors, generation probabilities were computed with OLGA. This is the immuneACCESS table as TCRdb keeps it, with only in-frame sequences that have V and J called. A part of the clones is gone; compared with another copy, unresolved V genes explain less than half, and the rest is unexplained. The V and J calls and the clone size are those of that table, but D and trimming were determined from the DNA. The sample table lists 2.5 million or so clones, over 85% of them with a count of one. More than 0.12% of the sample comes from the top ten.

Recombination connected TRBV4-3 to TRBJ1-1; the D segment could be TRBD1, given 5 matching bases. Source material: naive CD4+ T cells sorted from blood. Sample cell subset or site, as interpreted from the label and publication: CD45RA+ positively selected. The receptor was derived from a man in his late teens or twenties in good health. The CDR3 is CASSQEGARDTEAFF. The base sequence is TGCGCCAGCAGCCAAGAGGGCGCCAGGGACACTGAAGCTTTCTTT.